This is a list of T cell receptor beta chains from one sample in a study of T cell responses to AZD1222 COVID-19 vaccine. The repertoire was sequenced with immunoSEQ multiplex PCR; TCRdb's copy has only in-frame clones and lacks some. The sample gives around 100,000 clones, 92% of which show up once; over 1.5% is in the top ten. The material sequenced was peripheral blood, taken on day 0 of AZD1222 vaccination. These receptors were obtained from an adult in good health. The CDR3 runs from the conserved cysteine through the conserved F or W. D genes are given only for firm matches. Clone size is stated in some rows and not others, as once, few, many or a class when expanded.

J gene	clone size	D gene	V gene	CDR3 protein	CDR3 DNA
TRBJ1-2	.	TRBD1	TRBV9	CASTPGQGGYGYTF	TGTGCCAGCACCCCAGGACAGGGGGGGTATGGCTACACCTTC
TRBJ2-7	few	.	TRBV21-1	CASSKCGGALPHEQYF	TGTGCCAGCAGCAAATGTGGGGGGGCGCTTCCCCACGAGCAGTACTTC
TRBJ1-1	.	TRBD1	TRBV19	CASSMTGGGRPNTEAFF	TGTGCCAGTAGTATGACAGGGGGCGGACGGCCGAACACTGAAGCTTTCTTT
TRBJ2-3	.	TRBD1	TRBV5-4	CASSAGQVNTDTQYF	TGTGCCAGCAGCGCGGGACAGGTAAACACAGATACGCAGTATTTT
TRBJ1-1	.	.	TRBV15	CATSRESIMNTEAFF	TGTGCCACCAGCAGAGAGTCGATCATGAACACTGAAGCTTTCTTT
TRBJ2-1	once	TRBD2	TRBV5-6	CASSPPGLAGGLRFNEQFF	TGTGCCAGCAGCCCCCCGGGACTAGCGGGAGGCCTAAGGTTCAATGAGCAGTTCTTC
TRBJ2-3	once	.	TRBV6-6	CASELPSSYSTDTQYF	TGTGCCAGCGAGTTACCGTCTAGCTATAGCACAGATACGCAGTATTTT
TRBJ2-2	.	.	TRBV30	CACNAGPHTGELFF	TGTGCCTGTAACGCGGGCCCCCACACCGGGGAGCTGTTTTTT
TRBJ1-6	few	.	TRBV3-1/TRBV3-2	CASSQVSDPLHF	TGTGCCAGCAGCCAAGTGTCAGATCCCCTCCACTTT
TRBJ1-1	.	.	TRBV7-9	CASSRAMGVSTEAFF	TGTGCCAGCAGCCGTGCGATGGGAGTGAGCACTGAAGCTTTCTTT
TRBJ1-2	.	TRBD1	TRBV10-2	CASSGGTGPSEGYTF	TGCGCCAGCAGTGGGGGGACAGGGCCTTCGGAGGGCTACACCTTC
TRBJ2-5	.	TRBD1	TRBV12-3/TRBV12-4	CASSSTGKETQYF	TGTGCCAGCAGTTCGACAGGGAAGGAGACCCAGTACTTC
TRBJ1-6	.	.	TRBV27	CASSLAPGRSSPLHF	TGTGCCAGCAGTTTAGCTCCGGGACGAAGTTCACCCCTCCACTTT
TRBJ1-3	.	.	TRBV5-1	CASSSTPGGNTIYF	TGCGCCAGCAGCTCGACACCGGGCGGAAACACCATATATTTT
TRBJ2-7	.	TRBD1	TRBV4-1	CASSQRTGTTYEQYF	TGCGCCAGCAGCCAGAGGACAGGGACCACTTACGAGCAGTACTTC
TRBJ2-7	.	.	TRBV3-1/TRBV3-2	CASSPSRLIRQPISYEQYF	TGTGCCAGCAGCCCCTCAAGACTTATCCGCCAGCCGATCTCCTACGAGCAGTACTTC
TRBJ1-1	.	.	TRBV7-8	CASSEGRGGTEAFF	TGTGCCAGCAGCGAGGGACGAGGAGGCACTGAAGCTTTCTTT
TRBJ1-2	once	.	TRBV3-1/TRBV3-2	CASSQDKGMGYGYTF	TGTGCCAGCAGCCAAGATAAAGGAATGGGCTATGGCTACACCTTC
TRBJ1-1	.	.	TRBV27	CASSLRGGAEAFF	TGTGCCAGCAGTTTAAGAGGGGGGGCTGAAGCTTTCTTT
TRBJ1-5	few	.	TRBV24-1	CATSDPGDGNQPQHF	TGTGCCACCAGTGATCCAGGAGATGGCAATCAGCCCCAGCATTTT
TRBJ1-1	.	.	TRBV28	CASSHQGGSNTEAFF	TGTGCCAGCAGTCACCAGGGTGGGTCGAACACTGAAGCTTTCTTT
TRBJ1-1	.	.	TRBV5-1	CASSLVPPKNTEAFF	TGCGCCAGCAGCTTGGTACCCCCGAAGAACACTGAAGCTTTCTTT
TRBJ1-2	.	TRBD1	TRBV6-1	CASSEAQGVGYGYTF	TGTGCCAGCAGTGAAGCGCAGGGGGTAGGATATGGCTACACCTTC
TRBJ2-1	once	TRBD2	TRBV30	CAWSVLAGSNEQFF	TGTGCCTGGAGTGTACTAGCGGGAAGCAATGAGCAGTTCTTC
TRBJ2-7	once	TRBD2	TRBV5-1	CASSLLAGGYEQYF	TGCGCCAGCAGCTTACTAGCGGGAGGTTACGAGCAGTACTTC
TRBJ2-3	.	.	TRBV7-9	CASSLASTDTQYF	TGTGCCAGCAGCTTGGCTAGCACAGATACGCAGTATTTT
TRBJ1-1	.	.	TRBV6-5	CASSPSGIMNTEAFF	TGTGCCAGCAGTCCCTCGGGCATTATGAACACTGAAGCTTTCTTT
TRBJ2-7	.	TRBD1	TRBV28	CASSLGQGYEQYF	TGTGCCAGCAGTCTGGGACAGGGCTACGAGCAGTACTTC
TRBJ1-5	.	TRBD1	TRBV28	CASSSDREVAQPQHF	TGTGCCAGCAGTTCGGACAGGGAGGTTGCTCAGCCCCAGCATTTT